This entry describes one TCR beta chain. Trimming removed 5 bases at V and 8 bases at J, with 16 bases between. From germline, CDR1 is SGHTA and CDR2 FQGTGA. CDR3 length equals 14 residues. This table comes from immunoSEQ multiplex PCR, and its TCRdb copy is limited to in-frame clones, with some not included. The sample records about 71,000 clones, around 95% being singletons. The data originate from a study of cytomegalovirus exposure and HLA in healthy donors. Sequenced input: PBMCs. The chain recombines TRBV7-3 with TRBJ2-1; D possibly corresponds to TRBD2 (5 bases). This TCR was sampled from a man between 18 and 35 years old in good health and CMV-seropositive. The CDR3 sequence is CASSPPGLEDEQFF. DNA for the CDR3: TGTGCCAGCAGCCCCCCGGGGTTGGAGGATGAGCAGTTCTTC.